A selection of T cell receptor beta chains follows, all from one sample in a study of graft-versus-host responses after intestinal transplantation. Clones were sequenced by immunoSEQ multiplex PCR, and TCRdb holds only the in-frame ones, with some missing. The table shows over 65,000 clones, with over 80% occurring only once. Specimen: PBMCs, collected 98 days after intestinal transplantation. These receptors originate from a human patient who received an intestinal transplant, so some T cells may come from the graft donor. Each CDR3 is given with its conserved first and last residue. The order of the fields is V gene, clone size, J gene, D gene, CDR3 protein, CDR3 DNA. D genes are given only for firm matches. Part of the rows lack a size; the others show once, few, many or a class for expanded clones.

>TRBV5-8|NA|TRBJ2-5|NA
CASKVRRAETQYF
TGTGCCAGCAAGGTACGCAGGGCAGAGACCCAGTACTTC
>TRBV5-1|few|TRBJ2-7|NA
CASSFSFAGLTIYEQYF
TGCGCCAGCAGCTTTTCGTTCGCGGGACTGACAATCTACGAGCAGTACTTC
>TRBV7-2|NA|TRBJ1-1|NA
CASSLGRVSTEAFF
TGTGCCAGCAGCTTAGGAAGGGTGAGCACTGAAGCTTTCTTT
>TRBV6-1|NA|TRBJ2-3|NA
CASSFWTSLTDTQYF
TGTGCCAGCAGCTTCTGGACGAGCCTCACAGATACGCAGTATTTT
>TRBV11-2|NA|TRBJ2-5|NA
CASSLTGTQETQYF
TGTGCCAGCAGCTTAACGGGAACTCAAGAGACCCAGTACTTC
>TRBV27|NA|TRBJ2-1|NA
CASSLSELANNEQFF
TGTGCCAGCAGTTTATCGGAGCTAGCGAACAATGAGCAGTTCTTC
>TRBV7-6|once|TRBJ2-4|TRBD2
CASSAGVAGPNIQYF
TGTGCCAGCAGCGCCGGGGTAGCGGGCCCAAACATTCAGTACTTC
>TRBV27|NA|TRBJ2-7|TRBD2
CASSLYQRETYEQYF
TGTGCCAGCAGTTTATATCAGCGGGAGACCTACGAGCAGTACTTC
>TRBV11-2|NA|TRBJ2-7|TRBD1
CASSLTGTGAYEQYF
TGTGCCAGCAGCCTTACCGGGACAGGGGCCTACGAGCAGTACTTC
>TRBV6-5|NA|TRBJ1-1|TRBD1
CASSSPRDRGNTEAFF
TGTGCCAGCAGTTCGCCCCGGGACAGAGGGAACACTGAAGCTTTCTTT
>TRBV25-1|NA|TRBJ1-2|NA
CASSSHGGTYGYTF
TGTGCCAGCAGCTCGCACGGGGGGACCTATGGCTACACCTTC